Below, one TCR beta chain is given with its context. Its specificity is not known. This record belongs to a study of graft-versus-host responses after intestinal transplantation. Study overall: Recipients obtained multivisceral, liver-intestinal, or isolated intestinal transplants.

Germline V gene data show CDR1 as MGHDK and CDR2 as SYGVNS. The CDR3 spans 14 residues. V was clipped by 7 bases and J by 5 bases; unmatched bases: 8. Profiled with immunoSEQ multiplex PCR; TCRdb holds only in-frame clones, not every one. The repertoire includes around 120,000 clones, 85% to 95% of them detected once, and around 0.12% sits in the top ten. V gene TRBV25-1 combines with J gene TRBJ2-3, with 8 positions matching TRBD2. This sequence originates from a human donor who received an intestinal transplant. The specimen comprised unstimulated CD4+ T cells sorted from spleen or lymph node cells, sampled before intestinal transplant. In DNA form, the CDR3 reads TGTGCCAGCAAGGGCGTCCTAGCGGGAGATACGCAGTATTTT. Protein product: CASKGVLAGDTQYF.